A single sample is the source of the 31 T cell receptor beta chains below, sequenced in a study of regulatory T cells in long-lasting Graves disease. Noted time point: newly diagnosed GD, antithyroid drugs for less than 3 months. PBMCs provided the RNA from which the TCR library was made. Arm-PCR of CDR3 regions with iRepertoire HTBI primers generated TCR beta libraries. TCRdb fed the multiplex PCR reads into MiXCR, producing one record per CDR3 protein. Of about 400,000 distinct CDR3 sequences in the sample, roughly 17% were seen once. This sample was shared with a second study, whose subject was T cells in Graves' hyperthyroidism and ophthalmopathy.

The sequenced sample was peripheral blood mononuclear cells (PBMCs), obtained at new diagnosis, from a patient treated with antithyroid drugs. These receptors were obtained from a woman between 18 and 29 years old with Graves disease.

There are many counts of this clonotype. This sequence joins TRBV11-1 and TRBJ2-4; the D gene could be TRBD1 or TRBD2 (6 bases each). This CDR3 has 13 residues. CDR1 and CDR2 from the germline V gene are SGHAT and FQDESV (reference sequence). The V and J ends lost 5 bases and 8 bases respectively, with 13 bases between them. The CDR3 region has the DNA TGTGCCAGCAGCCCGGAGGGGGTAGACATTCAGTACTTC. It yields the protein CASSPEGVDIQYF.

This clonotype showed up many times. The chain uses TRBV3-1 and TRBJ2-2; no reliable D call. The CDR3 length is 13 residues. Germline loops: CDR1 LGHDT, CDR2 YNNKEL (reference sequence). V lost 2 bases, J lost 5 bases, and 6 bases lay in between. The CDR3 DNA sequence: TGTGCCAGCAGCCAAAGGAAGACCGGGGAGCTGTTTTTT. Translating it yields CASSQRKTGELFF.

This clonotype was picked up many times. The genes are TRBV29-1 and TRBJ1-2, with TRBD1 identical over 10 bases. Germline V CDR1 and CDR2: SQVTM, ANQGSEA. With V trimmed by 7 bases and J by 7 bases, 3 bases remained unmatched. The CDR3 extends over 11 amino acids. CDR3 sequence: CSGQGASGYTF. In DNA form, the CDR3 reads TGCAGCGGACAGGGGGCGAGTGGCTACACCTTC.

This clonotype has ten or more counts. The CDR3 DNA is TGCGCCAGCAGCGTTACCGGGACAGGGAATGGCTACACCTTC. It translates to CASSVTGTGNGYTF. The chain uses TRBV5-1 and TRBJ1-2; 9 bases agree with TRBD1. The V and J ends lost 4 bases and 6 bases, in that order; junction bases with no gene match: 7. The CDR3 runs to 14 residues. Germline CDR1 and CDR2: SGHRS and YFSETQ. Filled out from reference TRBV5-1 and TRBJ1-2, the complete variable domain reads KAGVTQTPRYLIKTRGQQVTLSCSPISGHRSVSWYQQTPGQGLQFLFEYFSETQRNKGNFPGRFSGRQFSNSRSEMNVSTLELGDSALYLCASSVTGTGNGYTFGSGTRLTVV.

This clonotype was counted a few times. V and J are TRBV5-1 and TRBJ2-6, with 11 bases lining up with TRBD1. The V gene's germline CDR1 is SGHRS and CDR2 YFSETQ. CDR3 length: 20 residues. Unmatched junction bases numbered 12, after V lost 0 bases and J lost 4 bases. CDR3 sequence: CASSLEGHGQGALGANVLTF. The CDR3 nucleotides are TGCGCCAGCAGCTTGGAAGGACACGGACAGGGGGCGCTAGGGGCCAACGTCCTGACTTTC.

This clonotype has at least ten counts. The rearrangement uses TRBV12-3 or TRBV12-4 and TRBJ2-4, with D unclear. Trimming shortened V by 3 bases and J by 2 bases, and 8 bases separated the two germline ends. CDR3 length equals 14 residues. This chain's CDR3 is CASSLPRTKNIQYF. In DNA, the CDR3 is TGTGCCAGCAGTTTGCCTAGGACCAAAAACATTCAGTACTTC.

This clonotype was counted a few times. This rearrangement joins TRBV7-3 to TRBJ2-5, with D possibly matching TRBD1 (6 bases). The CDR3 is 15 amino acids. Germline V gene sequence: CDR1 SGHTA, CDR2 FQGTGA. Trimming removed 4 bases from V and 1 base from J, with 13 bases in between. The DNA of the CDR3 is TGTGCCAGCAGCTCACAGGGTGGGTCCCAAGAGACCCAGTACTTC. Protein: CASSSQGGSQETQYF.

This clonotype has only a few counts. The rearrangement joins TRBV15 to TRBJ2-1; a weak D match, TRBD1 (5 bases). Germline CDR1 and CDR2: LNHNV and YYDKDF (reference sequence). This CDR3 comprises 13 residues. V was cut by 0 bases and J by 14 bases, with 14 bases left in between. The CDR3 protein is CATSRDRVDSKFF. The CDR3 DNA reads as TGTGCCACCAGCAGAGATCGAGTCGACAGTAAGTTCTTC.

This clonotype was seen many times. V usage is TRBV12-3 or TRBV12-4 and J usage is TRBJ2-1; D possibly corresponds to TRBD2 (5 bases). V lost 8 bases to trimming and J lost 2 bases, with 16 bases between them. The CDR3 sequence is 15 residues long. The CDR3 DNA sequence: TGTGCCAGCCGGGGAAGCGGCTCAGCCTACAATGAGCAGTTCTTC. The encoded protein is CASRGSGSAYNEQFF.

Many counts were recorded for this clonotype. In DNA form, the CDR3 reads TGTGCCAGCAGCCAGATGTCGGGGGACGCCAATCAGCCCCAGCATTTT. Its protein is CASSQMSGDANQPQHF. The chain is built from TRBV3-1 and TRBJ1-5, with D tentatively TRBD1 (5 bases). The CDR3 runs to 16 residues. The germline gives CDR1 LGHDT, CDR2 YNNKEL (reference sequence). V shed 3 bases and J shed 3 bases, with 15 bases lying between them.

This clonotype has a handful of counts. V gene TRBV20-1 combines with J gene TRBJ1-6; perhaps TRBD1 as D (6 bases). There are 12 residues in the CDR3. The ends were cut back, 6 bases at V and 10 bases at J, with 13 bases in the middle. The germline V gene has CDR1 DFQATT and CDR2 SNEGSKA (reference sequence). Here the CDR3 DNA reads TGCAGTGCAAACAGGGATGGCTCACCCCTCCACTTT. It yields the protein CSANRDGSPLHF.

This clonotype was found many times. The V gene is TRBV30, the J gene TRBJ1-1; 8 nucleotides line up with TRBD1. The CDR3 is 13 amino acids. Trimming took 5 bases from V and 4 from J; bases not matched to a gene: 6. Germline V gene sequence: CDR1 GTSNPN, CDR2 SVGIG (reference sequence). This CDR3 reads CAWEQGVGTEAFF. CDR3 DNA sequence: TGTGCCTGGGAACAGGGGGTGGGCACTGAAGCTTTCTTT.

This clonotype has just a few counts. The rearrangement links TRBV10-1 to TRBJ2-1; 10 bases agree with TRBD2. V was pared by 4 bases and J by 8 bases, with 5 bases of the junction left unmatched. This CDR3 is built from 14 residues. CDR1 and CDR2 from the germline V gene are WNHNN and SYGVQD (reference sequence). CDR3 in amino acids: CASSGGTSVHEQFF. The CDR3 bases are TGCGCCAGCAGTGGCGGGACTAGCGTCCATGAGCAGTTCTTC.

This clonotype was recorded at least ten times. The rearrangement uses TRBV5-1 and TRBJ2-1, with 7 bases lining up with TRBD1. Germline values: CDR1 SGHRS, CDR2 YFSETQ. CDR3 length: 16 residues. J gave up 0 bases and V 3 bases, and 6 bases lay outside the gene matches. The CDR3 sequence is CASSSTGSSSYNEQFF. The CDR3 DNA reads as TGCGCCAGCAGCTCGACAGGGTCAAGCTCCTACAATGAGCAGTTCTTC.

This clonotype was detected ten times or more. The chain employs TRBV18 and TRBJ1-5, with 7 bases that match TRBD1. Per the germline V gene, CDR1 is KGHSH and CDR2 is LQKENI. This CDR3 has 14 residues. The J segment lost 7 bases and the V segment lost 5 bases, leaving 8 bases of the junction unmatched. CDR3 DNA sequence: TGTGCCAGCTCATCGGCAGGGGGACGGCAGCCCCAGCATTTT. Its protein product is CASSSAGGRQPQHF.

This clonotype was counted between two and nine times. Because the CDR3's place on the DNA is in doubt, the DNA is left out and the CDR3 is given as listed by TCRdb. This chain uses TRBV7-2 with TRBJ2-6. From germline, CDR1 is SGHTA and CDR2 FQGNSA. The CDR3 length is 15 residues, termini included. CDR3 residues: CASSLVGSGANVQTF.

CDR3 sequence: CSAREDGWGYTF. The CDR3 nucleotides read TGCAGTGCTAGAGAGGATGGTTGGGGCTACACCTTC. The chain is built from TRBV20-1 and TRBJ1-2; D unresolved. Trimming removed 0 bases from V and 8 bases from J, with 10 bases in between. Germline V gene lookup returns CDR1 DFQATT and CDR2 SNEGSKA (reference sequence). The CDR3 is 12 amino acids.

This chain uses TRBV5-6 with TRBJ2-5; 12 bases are shared with TRBD2. Germline-derived CDR1 and CDR2 are SGHDT and YYEEEE. The CDR3 contains 17 residues. Trimming at V came to 3 bases and at J to 4 bases, leaving 10 bases not matched to a gene. In DNA form, the CDR3 reads TGTGCCAGCAGCTCCGGACTAGCGGGGCTGACGGGAGAGACCCAGTACTTC. It is translated as CASSSGLAGLTGETQYF.

There are a few counts of this clonotype. This chain joins TRBV15 and TRBJ2-1; D is unclear. V lost 6 bases and J 3 bases, leaving 9 bases between the germline ends. This CDR3 contains 13 residues. The germline V gene encodes CDR1 LNHNV and CDR2 YYDKDF (reference sequence). CDR3 sequence reads: CATRDPSYNEQFF. The CDR3 DNA reads TGTGCCACCAGAGATCCTAGCTACAATGAGCAGTTCTTC.

This clonotype was picked up many times. The V call is TRBV7-6, the J call TRBJ1-6; D call uncertain. The germline gives CDR1 SGHVS, CDR2 FNYEAQ. Between the trimmed V and J ends, which lost 1 base and 3 bases, there was a span of 10 bases. The CDR3 contains 16 residues. CDR3 DNA sequence: TGTGCCAGCAGCTTAGGCCGGCAGAGCTATAATTCACCCCTCCACTTT. Amino acid sequence: CASSLGRQSYNSPLHF. Using reference TRBV7-6 and TRBJ1-6 for the parts outside the CDR3, the full variable domain is GAGVSQSPRYKVTKRGQDVALRCDPISGHVSLYWYRQALGQGPEFLTYFNYEAQQDKSGLPNDRFSAERPEGSISTLTIQRTEQRDSAMYRCASSLGRQSYNSPLHFGNGTRLTVT.

This clonotype has at least ten counts. The CDR3 sequence is CAWRPSGLVYGYTF. In nucleotides, the CDR3 is TGTGCCTGGAGGCCATCGGGGCTCGTTTATGGCTACACCTTC. The chain recombines TRBV30 with TRBJ1-2, with D tentatively TRBD1 (5 bases). V shed 3 bases and J shed 5 bases, with 16 bases lying between them. The CDR3 is made up of 14 amino acids. Germline V gene lookup returns CDR1 GTSNPN and CDR2 SVGIG (reference sequence).

This sequence joins TRBV29-1 and TRBJ2-7, with 9 bases matching TRBD1. Trimming took 7 bases from V and 6 from J; bases not matched to a gene: 7. The CDR3 is made up of 12 amino acids. The germline gives CDR1 SQVTM, CDR2 ANQGSEA. In DNA form, the CDR3 reads TGCAGCGCCCGAGGACAGGGGACCGAGCAGTACTTC. Its protein product is CSARGQGTEQYF.

The table lists this clonotype with many counts. This sequence joins TRBV10-3 and TRBJ1-1; D is uncertain. CDR3 size: 13 residues. V was clipped by 8 bases and J by 4 bases, with 14 bases between them. Germline CDR1 is ENHRY and CDR2 is SYGVKD. CDR3 protein: CAIGRTGGTEAFF. The CDR3 DNA reads as TGTGCCATCGGGAGAACTGGCGGCACTGAAGCTTTCTTT.

This clonotype has a handful of counts. The J gene is TRBJ2-1, the V gene TRBV5-1; 7 bases agree with TRBD1. Trimming cost V 4 bases and J 4 bases; bases outside gene matches: 5. Germline CDR1 and CDR2: SGHRS and YFSETQ. The CDR3 runs 14 residues. The CDR3 DNA follows: TGCGCCAGCAGCCCGGGACAGATTTACAATGAGCAGTTCTTC. Amino acids: CASSPGQIYNEQFF.

J is TRBJ2-7 and V is TRBV7-2, with 9 bases aligning to TRBD2. The CDR3 covers 13 residues. The V and J ends lost 6 bases and 6 bases, in that order; junction bases with no gene match: 6. CDR1 and CDR2 (germline): SGHTA, FQGNSA. CDR3 sequence: CASRGPSGIEQYF. The DNA of the CDR3 is TGTGCCAGCAGGGGGCCTAGCGGGATCGAGCAGTACTTC.

This clonotype was counted at least ten times. The chain couples TRBV3-1 to TRBJ1-1; tentative D call: TRBD1 (5 bases). CDR1 and CDR2 from the germline V gene are LGHDT and YNNKEL (reference sequence). Trimming pared 0 bases from V and 10 bases from J, leaving 18 bases between. CDR3 length: 15 amino acids. Here the CDR3 reads CASSQEGLWGLRAFF. For the CDR3, the DNA is TGTGCCAGCAGCCAAGAAGGGCTGTGGGGCCTGCGAGCTTTCTTT.

This clonotype was detected a few times. This sequence may be a read error, since a much larger clone differs from it by one base. J is TRBJ2-1 and V is TRBV2, with unresolved D. Germline loops: CDR1 SNHLY, CDR2 FYNNEI. The CDR3 sequence is 12 residues long. CDR3 bases: TGTGCCAGCGGTGAAGTTTGGGGTGAGCAGTTCTTC. It yields the protein CASGEVWGEQFF.

The chain carries TRBV12-3 or TRBV12-4 and TRBJ1-6, with 11 bases identical to TRBD1. The length of the CDR3 is 18 residues. The ends lost 5 bases at V and 0 bases at J; junction bases unmatched: 6. CDR3 amino acids: CASSGQGAGGSYNSPLHF. The CDR3 DNA sequence: TGTGCCAGCAGTGGACAGGGGGCAGGCGGCTCCTATAATTCACCCCTCCACTTT.

This clonotype was detected many times. This chain links TRBV30 with TRBJ1-1; D remains ambiguous. The CDR3 runs 15 residues. The germline V and J ends were trimmed by 2 bases and 0 bases, with 13 bases remaining between them. From germline, CDR1 is GTSNPN and CDR2 SVGIG (reference sequence). CDR3: CAWSNEVRVNTEAFF. CDR3 coding DNA: TGTGCCTGGAGTAACGAGGTCAGAGTGAACACTGAAGCTTTCTTT.

There are many counts of this clonotype. CDR3 sequence: CASSSSDSRELFF. CDR3 DNA: TGTGCCAGCTCATCCAGCGACAGCCGGGAGCTGTTTTTT. The chain carries TRBV18 and TRBJ2-2, with D possibly being TRBD1 (5 bases). CDR3 length: 13 residues. V lost 5 bases to trimming and J lost 9 bases, with 13 bases between them. The germline V gene encodes CDR1 KGHSH and CDR2 LQKENI.

This clonotype was observed many times. The V call is TRBV30, the J call TRBJ2-1; possibly TRBD2 for D (6 bases). Germline-derived CDR1 and CDR2 are GTSNPN and SVGIG (reference sequence). This CDR3 is built from 13 residues. Trimming shortened V by 0 bases and J by 7 bases, and 10 bases separated the two germline ends. The DNA of the CDR3 is TGTGCCTGGAGTGTTACTGGGGGGAATGAGCAGTTCTTC. This sequence encodes CAWSVTGGNEQFF. The variable domain in full, completed from reference TRBV30 and TRBJ2-1, reads SQTIHQWPATLVQPVGSPLSLECTVEGTSNPNLYWYRQAAGRGLQLLFYSVGIGQISSEVPQNLSASRPQDRQFILSSKKLLLSDSGFYLCAWSVTGGNEQFFGPGTRLTVL.